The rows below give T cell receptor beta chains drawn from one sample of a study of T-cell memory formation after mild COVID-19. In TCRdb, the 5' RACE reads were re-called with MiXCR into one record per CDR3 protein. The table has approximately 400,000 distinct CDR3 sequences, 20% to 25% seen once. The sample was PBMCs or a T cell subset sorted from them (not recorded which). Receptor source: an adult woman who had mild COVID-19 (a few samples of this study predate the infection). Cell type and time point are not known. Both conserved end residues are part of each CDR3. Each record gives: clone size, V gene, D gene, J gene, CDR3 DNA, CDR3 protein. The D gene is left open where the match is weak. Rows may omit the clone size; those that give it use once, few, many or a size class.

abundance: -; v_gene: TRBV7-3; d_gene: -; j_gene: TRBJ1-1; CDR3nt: TGTGCCAGCAGCCACGACGCAGGGTTAGTGGGCACTGAAGCTTTCTTT; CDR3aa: CASSHDAGLVGTEAFF
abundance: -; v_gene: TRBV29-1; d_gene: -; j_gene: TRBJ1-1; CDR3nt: TGCAGCTGGGGGGGTTGGGACACTGAAGCTTTCTTT; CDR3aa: CSWGGWDTEAFF
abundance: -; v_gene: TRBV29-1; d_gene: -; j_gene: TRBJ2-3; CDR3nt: TGCAGCGTTGTTCCCACAGGTGGAAGTACAGATACGCAGTATTTT; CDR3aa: CSVVPTGGSTDTQYF
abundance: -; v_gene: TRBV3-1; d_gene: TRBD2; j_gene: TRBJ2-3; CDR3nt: TGTGCCAGCAGCATCAAGCGGGGCCCCACAGATACGCAGTATTTT; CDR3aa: CASSIKRGPTDTQYF
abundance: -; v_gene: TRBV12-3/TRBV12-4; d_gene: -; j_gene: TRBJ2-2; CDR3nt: TGTGCCAGCAGTTGGGATGTGCGGAGCACCGGGGAGCTGTTTTTT; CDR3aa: CASSWDVRSTGELFF
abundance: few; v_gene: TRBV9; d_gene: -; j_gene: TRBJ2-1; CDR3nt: TGTGCCAGCACCGCTCCCGGGGACTCATTCCTCAATGAGCAGTTCTTC; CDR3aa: CASTAPGDSFLNEQFF
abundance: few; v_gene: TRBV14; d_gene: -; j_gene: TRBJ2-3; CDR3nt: TGTGCCAGCAGCCAAGATTCAACCCGACTATCAGATACGCAGTATTTT; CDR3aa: CASSQDSTRLSDTQYF
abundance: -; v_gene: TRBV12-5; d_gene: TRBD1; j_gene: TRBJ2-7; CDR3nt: TGTGCTAGTGGTCTGGGACAGGGATACGAGCAGTACTTC; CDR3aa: CASGLGQGYEQYF
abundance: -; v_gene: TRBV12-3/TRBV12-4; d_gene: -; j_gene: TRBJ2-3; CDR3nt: TGTGCCAGCAGTCCAGGGCCAGATACGCAGTATTTT; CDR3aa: CASSPGPDTQYF
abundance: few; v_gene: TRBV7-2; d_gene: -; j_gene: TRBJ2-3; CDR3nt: TGTGCCAGCACCCTGGGACTTACTTTCACAGATACGCAGTATTTT; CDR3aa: CASTLGLTFTDTQYF
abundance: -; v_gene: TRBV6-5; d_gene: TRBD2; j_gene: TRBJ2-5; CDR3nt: TGTGCCAGCAGTACCTATAGCGGGGGCCTGAACCAAGAGACCCAGTACTTC; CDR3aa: CASSTYSGGLNQETQYF
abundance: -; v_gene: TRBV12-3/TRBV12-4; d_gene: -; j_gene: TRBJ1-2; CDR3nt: TGTGCCAGCAGTTCCCAGACAGGTTGGGACTATGGCTACACCTTC; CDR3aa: CASSSQTGWDYGYTF
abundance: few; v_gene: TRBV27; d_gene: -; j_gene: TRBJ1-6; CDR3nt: TGTGCCAGCAGGACACAGGGAGTGGGATCACCCCTCCACTTT; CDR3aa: CASRTQGVGSPLHF
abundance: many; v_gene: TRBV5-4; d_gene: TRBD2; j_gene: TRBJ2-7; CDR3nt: TGTGCCAGCAGCTTGGGAAGCGGGGGGCGATCCTACGAGCAGTACTTC; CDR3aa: CASSLGSGGRSYEQYF
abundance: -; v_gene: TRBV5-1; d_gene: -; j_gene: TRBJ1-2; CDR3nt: TGCGCCAGCAGCCCGGAAGACGGCAGTAGCACCTTC; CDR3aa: CASSPEDGSSTF
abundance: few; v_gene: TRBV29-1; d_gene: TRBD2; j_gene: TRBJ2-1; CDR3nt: TGCAGCGTTGACCTCCTAGCGGTACACTCCTACAATGAGCAGTTCTTC; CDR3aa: CSVDLLAVHSYNEQFF
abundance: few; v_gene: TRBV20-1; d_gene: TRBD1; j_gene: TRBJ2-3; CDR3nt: TGCAGTCCGGGACAGGGCACAGATACGCAGTATTTT; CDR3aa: CSPGQGTDTQYF
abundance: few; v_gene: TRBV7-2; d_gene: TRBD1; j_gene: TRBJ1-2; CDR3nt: TGTGCCTGTCGGTACGGACAGGGGGCAAACTATGGCTACACCTTC; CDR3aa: CACRYGQGANYGYTF
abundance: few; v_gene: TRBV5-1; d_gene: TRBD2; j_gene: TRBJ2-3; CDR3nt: TGCGCCAGCAGCCCCTGGACTAGCGGGGGCCTCACAGATACGCAGTATTTT; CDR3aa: CASSPWTSGGLTDTQYF
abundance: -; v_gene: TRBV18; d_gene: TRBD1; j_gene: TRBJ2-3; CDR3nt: TGTGCCAGCTCCCTAACAGGGGATCGTACAGATACGCAGTATTTT; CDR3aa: CASSLTGDRTDTQYF
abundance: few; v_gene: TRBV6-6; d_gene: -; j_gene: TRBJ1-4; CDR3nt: TGTGCCAGCAGTCACGGGACAACTAATGAAAAACTGTTTTTT; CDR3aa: CASSHGTTNEKLFF
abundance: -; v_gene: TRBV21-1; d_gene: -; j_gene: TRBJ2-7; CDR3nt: TGTGCCAGCAGCAAATTTTGCGGCAGCTCCTACGAGCAGTACTTC; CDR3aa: CASSKFCGSSYEQYF
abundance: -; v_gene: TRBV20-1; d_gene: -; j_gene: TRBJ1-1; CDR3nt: TGCAGTGCTAGAGACTCAGTAAGGGTTCGGAACACTGAAGCTTTCTTT; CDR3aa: CSARDSVRVRNTEAFF
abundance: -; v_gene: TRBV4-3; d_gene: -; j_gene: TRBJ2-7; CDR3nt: TGCGCCAGCAGCCAAGAGGGTCTAGCCTCCTACGAGCAGTACTTC; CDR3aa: CASSQEGLASYEQYF
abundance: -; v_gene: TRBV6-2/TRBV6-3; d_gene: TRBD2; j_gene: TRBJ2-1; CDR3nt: TGTGCCAGCAGTTATGCGGGGGGTGAGCAGTTCTTC; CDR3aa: CASSYAGGEQFF
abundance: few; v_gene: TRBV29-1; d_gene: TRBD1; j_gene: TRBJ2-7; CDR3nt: TGCAGCGCTGTGGACAGGGGAGTCTACGAGCAGTACTTC; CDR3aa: CSAVDRGVYEQYF
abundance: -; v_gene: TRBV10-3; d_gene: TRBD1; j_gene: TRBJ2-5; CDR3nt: TGTGCCATCAGTGAGGGACAGGGGAAAGAGACCCAGTACTTC; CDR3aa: CAISEGQGKETQYF
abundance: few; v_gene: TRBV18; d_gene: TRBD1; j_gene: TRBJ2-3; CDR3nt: TGTGCCAGCTCACCACCCGGGACAGCCACAGATACGCAGTATTTT; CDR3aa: CASSPPGTATDTQYF
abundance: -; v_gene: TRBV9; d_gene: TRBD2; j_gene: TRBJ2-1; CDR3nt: TGTGCCAGCAGCGTAGGGAGCGGGGGGAAGAATGAGCAGTTCTTC; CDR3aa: CASSVGSGGKNEQFF
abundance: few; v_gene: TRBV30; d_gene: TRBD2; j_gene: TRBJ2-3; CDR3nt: TGTGCCTGGAGCGGAGCGGGAGTCGGAAATACGCAGTATTTT; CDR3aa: CAWSGAGVGNTQYF
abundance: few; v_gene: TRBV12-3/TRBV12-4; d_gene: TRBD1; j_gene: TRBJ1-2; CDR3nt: TGTGCCAGCAGAGAAACCGGGACAGGGAACTATGGCTACACCTTC; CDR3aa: CASRETGTGNYGYTF
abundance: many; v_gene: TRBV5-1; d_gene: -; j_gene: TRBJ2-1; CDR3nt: TGCGCCAGTAGTCGAGGGTACAATGAGCAGTTCTTC; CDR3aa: CASSRGYNEQFF
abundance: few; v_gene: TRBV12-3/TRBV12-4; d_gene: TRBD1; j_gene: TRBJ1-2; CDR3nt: TGTGCCAGCAGTTTAACGGGACAGTACTATGGCTACACCTTC; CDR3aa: CASSLTGQYYGYTF
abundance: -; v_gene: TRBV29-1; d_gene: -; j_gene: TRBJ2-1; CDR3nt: TGCAGCGTTGAGCCCGCACCTAGCGAGAGCTCCTACAATGAGCAGTTCTTC; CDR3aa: CSVEPAPSESSYNEQFF
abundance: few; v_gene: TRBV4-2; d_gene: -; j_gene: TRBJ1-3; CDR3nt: TGTGCCAGCAGCCAAGAGAAGGTGCGGAGGACCATATATTTT; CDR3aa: CASSQEKVRRTIYF
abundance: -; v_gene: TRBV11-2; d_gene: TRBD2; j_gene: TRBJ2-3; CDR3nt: TGTGCCAGCAGCTTACCATCTAGCGGGGACAGCACAGATACGCAGTATTTT; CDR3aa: CASSLPSSGDSTDTQYF
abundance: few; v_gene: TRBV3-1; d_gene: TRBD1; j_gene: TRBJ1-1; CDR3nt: TGTGCCAGCAGCCAAATCCAAACAGGGGAAACTGAAGCTTTCTTT; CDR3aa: CASSQIQTGETEAFF
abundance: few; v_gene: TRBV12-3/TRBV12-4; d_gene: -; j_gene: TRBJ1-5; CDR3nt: TGTGCCAGCAGTTTTAATCAGCCCCAGCATTTT; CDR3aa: CASSFNQPQHF
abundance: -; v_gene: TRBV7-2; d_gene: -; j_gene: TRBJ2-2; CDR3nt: TGTGCCAGCAGCTTAGGCCGGGTGGGGGTTCTGGCCGGGGAGCTGTTTTTT; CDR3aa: CASSLGRVGVLAGELFF
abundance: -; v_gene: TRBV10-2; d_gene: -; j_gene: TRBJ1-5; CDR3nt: TGCGCCAGCAGTGCGGGGAATCAGCCCCAGCATTTT; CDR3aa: CASSAGNQPQHF
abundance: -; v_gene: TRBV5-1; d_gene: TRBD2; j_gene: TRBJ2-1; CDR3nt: TGCGCCAGTCGAGCGGGAGGGCCGTGGGGCTCCTACAATGAGCAGTTCTTC; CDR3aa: CASRAGGPWGSYNEQFF
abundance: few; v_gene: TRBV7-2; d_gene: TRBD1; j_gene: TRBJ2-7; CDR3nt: TGTGCCAGCAGCTTTGCAACTCCGGGACAGAGGTACGAGCAGTACTTC; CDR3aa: CASSFATPGQRYEQYF
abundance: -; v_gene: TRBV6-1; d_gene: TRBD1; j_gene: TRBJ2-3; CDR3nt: TGTGCCAGCAGACCCGGGACAGGGGACACAGATACGCAGTATTTT; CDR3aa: CASRPGTGDTDTQYF
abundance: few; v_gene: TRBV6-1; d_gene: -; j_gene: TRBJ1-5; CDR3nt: TGTGCCAGCAGTGAATGGGGGGCGCAGCCCCAGCATTTT; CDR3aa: CASSEWGAQPQHF
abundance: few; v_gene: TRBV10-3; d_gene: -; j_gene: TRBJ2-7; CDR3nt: TGTGCCATCAAGGAGAGGTCAGGGGAGCAGTACTTC; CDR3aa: CAIKERSGEQYF
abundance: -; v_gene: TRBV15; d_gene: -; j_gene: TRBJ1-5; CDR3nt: TGTGCCACCAGCAGAGTATGGCAGGGCAATCAGCCCCAGCATTTT; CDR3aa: CATSRVWQGNQPQHF
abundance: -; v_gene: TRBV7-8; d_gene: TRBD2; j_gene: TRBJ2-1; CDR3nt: TGTGCCAGCAGCTTTCCGGGACTAGCGGGTGAAGCATTCGAGCAGTTCTTC; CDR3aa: CASSFPGLAGEAFEQFF
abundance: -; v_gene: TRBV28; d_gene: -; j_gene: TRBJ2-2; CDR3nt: TGTGCCAGCAGTGCGAGGGGGGGGTACACCGGGGAGCTGTTTTTT; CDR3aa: CASSARGGYTGELFF
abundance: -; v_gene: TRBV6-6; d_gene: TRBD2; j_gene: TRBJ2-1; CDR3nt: TGTGCCAGCAGTTTAGGGACTAGCCCCCTTGAGCAGTTCTTC; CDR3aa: CASSLGTSPLEQFF
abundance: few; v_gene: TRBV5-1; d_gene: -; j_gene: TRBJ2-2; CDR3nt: TGCGCCAGCAGCTTTGAGGTCTCGAACGGGGAGCTGTTTTTT; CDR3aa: CASSFEVSNGELFF
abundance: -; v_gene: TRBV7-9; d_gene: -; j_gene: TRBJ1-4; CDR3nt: TGTGCCAGCAGCTCCGTGGCGGGGATGAATGAAAAACTGTTTTTT; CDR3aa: CASSSVAGMNEKLFF
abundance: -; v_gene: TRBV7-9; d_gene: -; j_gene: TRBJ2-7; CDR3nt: TGTGCCAGCAGCCCGGCCCGGAGCTCCTACGAGCAGTACTTC; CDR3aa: CASSPARSSYEQYF
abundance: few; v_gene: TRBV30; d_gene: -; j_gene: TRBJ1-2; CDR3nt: TGTGCCTGGAGTCTAATAGGGACGCTTGGCTACACCTTC; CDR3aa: CAWSLIGTLGYTF